This T cell receptor beta chain was captured by sequencing in a study of T cells in Graves' hyperthyroidism and ophthalmopathy. RNA transcripts were the template for amplifying TCR beta CDR3 regions. HTBI primers drove first-round RT-PCR of the TCR CDR3. In TCRdb, the multiplex PCR reads were re-called with MiXCR into one record per CDR3 protein. The sample holds about 320,000 distinct CDR3 sequences, 16% seen once. Germline CDR1 and CDR2: LNHDA and SQIVND (reference sequence). V shed 1 base and J shed 2 bases, with 8 bases lying between them. The CDR3 is made up of 14 amino acids. J is TRBJ2-5 and V is TRBV19; D ambiguous. This clonotype was sampled from a man younger than 40 with Graves' hyperthyroidism. The source material was blood. CDR3 residues: CASSIGRPQETQYF. The CDR3 nucleotides are TGTGCCAGTAGTATAGGTCGACCTCAAGAGACCCAGTACTTC.